What follows are 26 T cell receptor beta chains derived from one specimen sequenced in a study of T-cell memory formation after mild COVID-19 (dated by TCRdb to the early 2020s). Library creation used 5' RACE. Sequenced on an Illumina NovaSeq 6000. TCRdb redid the processing of the public reads, applying fastp at Q25 and MiXCR, and retained in-frame beta chains. Rows are combined by CDR3 protein, so each entry shows the most common genes and DNA. For this sample there are fewer than 700,000 distinct CDR3 sequences; approximately 19% appear just once. Of the sample, around 13% is held by the ten largest clones. Specimen: PBMCs or a T cell subset sorted from them (not recorded which). Receptors originate from an adult woman who had mild COVID-19 (a few samples of this study predate the infection). The sample titles of this study are shuffled in the database, so cell type and time point are left out; the donor was told from shared clones.

The V and J genes are TRBV6-2 or TRBV6-3 and TRBJ2-6; D gene uncertain. This CDR3 region has 15 residues. Per germline, CDR1 MNHEY and CDR2 SVGEGT. The V gene lost 6 bases and the J gene lost 4 bases, with 13 bases spanning the gap. The CDR3 reads CASSSLRQGANVLTF. CDR3 bases: TGTGCCAGCAGCTCACTTCGACAAGGGGCCAACGTCCTGACTTTC.

V and J are TRBV2 and TRBJ2-1; 10 bases are a match to TRBD2. The CDR3 length is 14 residues. Germline CDR1 is SNHLY and CDR2 is FYNNEI. V lost 6 bases and J lost 10; bases outside the gene matches: 9. The CDR3 nucleotides read TGTGCCAGCAGAACGGGACTAGCGTCCGGCGAGCAGTTCTTC. It yields the protein CASRTGLASGEQFF.

The chain is built from TRBV6-5 and TRBJ1-2; D remains unclear. There are 15 residues in the CDR3. V was clipped by 0 bases and J by 13 bases, with 21 bases between them. The germline V gene encodes CDR1 MNHEY and CDR2 SVGAGI. CDR3 sequence reads: CASSYSGRAPRGPTF. CDR3 sequence (DNA): TGTGCCAGCAGTTACTCGGGGAGAGCCCCTAGAGGCCCCACCTTC.

This clonotype was seen at least ten times. The chain joins TRBV3-1 to TRBJ2-7; tentative D call: TRBD2 (6 bases). This CDR3 spans 15 amino acids. Trimming left V 4 bases short and J 2 bases short, with 15 bases between. Germline CDR1 and CDR2: LGHDT and YNNKEL (reference sequence). This CDR3 is CASSPHPGGTYEQYF. CDR3 bases: TGTGCCAGCAGCCCCCACCCCGGCGGGACCTACGAGCAGTACTTC.

This clonotype was seen more than once but under ten times. This chain joins TRBV28 and TRBJ2-7; maybe TRBD1 (6 bases). This CDR3 contains 14 residues. The V gene's germline CDR1 is MDHEN and CDR2 SYDVKM. V lost 6 bases and J lost 2, with 14 bases in between. The CDR3 DNA reads as TGTGCCAGCAGCCCTTATCAGGGGCCCTACGAGCAGTACTTC. Protein product: CASSPYQGPYEQYF.

The table lists this clonotype with many counts. The chain has TRBV7-9 and TRBJ2-7; 9 bases align to TRBD2. V dropped 5 bases and J dropped 1; count of bases not matched to a gene: 3. This CDR3 has 14 amino acids. CDR1 is SEHNR and CDR2 is FQNEAQ in the germline V gene (reference sequence). The CDR3 sequence: CASSQAGGSYEQYF. Here the CDR3 DNA reads TGTGCCAGCAGCCAAGCGGGGGGATCCTACGAGCAGTACTTC.

The CDR3, as DNA: TGCGCCAGCAGCCAAGAACAGCTTAGCGAAAAACTGTTTTTT. The encoded protein is CASSQEQLSEKLFF. The chain carries TRBV4-1 and TRBJ1-4; no clear D. Trimming stripped 0 bases from V and 8 bases from J, with 10 bases between. Germline V lookup: CDR1 MGHRA, CDR2 YSYEKL. The CDR3 totals 14 residues.

The CDR3 DNA follows: TGTGCCATCTCAACCCGCGGGGCGAACACTGAAGCTTTCTTT. Translated, it gives CAISTRGANTEAFF. The chain has TRBV6-1 and TRBJ1-1, with D possibly matching TRBD1 (5 bases). The CDR3 totals 14 residues. V shed 10 bases and J shed 1 base, with 16 bases lying between them. Germline values: CDR1 MNHNS, CDR2 SASEGT.

The genes are TRBV7-2 and TRBJ2-2; D is uncertain. CDR1 is SGHTA, CDR2 FQGNSA, per germline. There are 13 residues in the CDR3. V was pared by 2 bases and J by 8 bases, with 9 bases between. The CDR3 protein is CASSLTSFGELFF. The CDR3 DNA is TGTGCCAGCAGCTTAACCAGTTTTGGGGAGCTGTTTTTT. Full variable domain (missing parts from reference TRBV7-2 and TRBJ2-2): GAGVSQSPSNKVTEKGKDVELRCDPISGHTALYWYRQSLGQGLEFLIYFQGNSAPDKSGLPSDRFSAERTGGSVSTLTIQRTQQEDSAVYLCASSLTSFGELFFGEGSRLTVL.

The chain joins TRBV2 to TRBJ2-7; a possible D gene is TRBD1 (6 bases). The germline V gene encodes CDR1 SNHLY and CDR2 FYNNEI. This CDR3 has 16 residues. The V gene lost 1 base and the J gene lost 1 base, with 14 bases spanning the gap. The CDR3 loop is CASSEGPPGQSYEQYF. The DNA of the CDR3 is TGTGCCAGCAGTGAAGGTCCCCCCGGACAGTCCTACGAGCAGTACTTC.

The chain has TRBV6-5 and TRBJ2-1, with a possible D match to TRBD2 (5 bases). V dropped 8 bases and J dropped 0 bases, with 20 bases sitting between them. The CDR3 length is 17 residues. CDR1 is MNHEY and CDR2 is SVGAGI in the germline V gene. CDR3 DNA: TGTGCCAGCCTTAAAGAGTTCAGAGGGAGCTCCTACAATGAGCAGTTCTTC. Translating gives CASLKEFRGSSYNEQFF.

This clonotype has a count of ten or more. The J gene is TRBJ2-5, the V gene TRBV20-1; TRBD1 might be the D (6 bases). V lost 5 bases and J 5 bases, leaving 12 bases between the germline ends. The CDR3 loop spans 12 amino acids. Germline V gene sequence: CDR1 DFQATT, CDR2 SNEGSKA (reference sequence). CDR3 DNA sequence: TGCAGTGCTTTTGACAGGAGGGAGACCCAGTACTTC. It encodes CSAFDRRETQYF.

This clonotype was seen more than once but under ten times. The chain is built from TRBV7-2 and TRBJ2-1, with TRBD1 identical over 9 bases. The CDR3 is 12 amino acids. Looked up from germline, CDR1 is SGHTA and CDR2 is FQGNSA. V gave up 5 bases and J gave up 11 bases; unmatched junction bases: 4. CDR3 nucleotide sequence: TGTGCCAGCAGCGTCGGGACAGGGAAGCAGTTCTTC. Translated, it gives CASSVGTGKQFF.

This clonotype was counted between two and nine times. This chain joins TRBV12-3 or TRBV12-4 and TRBJ2-3, with D possibly being TRBD1 (5 bases). Trimming shortened V by 6 bases and J by 3 bases, and 10 bases separated the two germline ends. This CDR3 has 13 residues. CDR3 coding DNA: TGTGCCAGCAGGGCCAGGGTAACAGATACGCAGTATTTT. This translates into CASRARVTDTQYF.

This clonotype was seen only a few times. The rearrangement uses TRBV15 and TRBJ2-7, with 8 positions matching TRBD2. V shed 1 base and J 1 base; nucleotides not matched to a gene: 6. The germline V gene encodes CDR1 LNHNV and CDR2 YYDKDF (reference sequence). The length of the CDR3 is 16 residues. DNA of the CDR3: TGTGCCACCAGCAGAGGGACTAGCCCCAGGTCCTACGAGCAGTACTTC. It yields the protein CATSRGTSPRSYEQYF.

The V call is TRBV24-1, the J call TRBJ2-1, with 7 nucleotides matching TRBD2. This CDR3 comprises 15 residues. Germline V gives CDR1 KGHDR, CDR2 SFDVKD. Unmatched junction bases numbered 7, after V lost 6 bases and J lost 3 bases. CDR3 bases: TGTGCCACCAGTATCTGGGGAGGGAACTACAATGAGCAGTTCTTC. Protein sequence: CATSIWGGNYNEQFF.

This chain links TRBV24-1 with TRBJ2-1; a weak D match, TRBD2 (6 bases). V lost 3 bases and J 1 base, leaving 12 bases between the germline ends. The CDR3 has 16 residues. The germline gives CDR1 KGHDR, CDR2 SFDVKD. The chain's CDR3 is CATSDPRGWSYNEQFF. In DNA, the CDR3 is TGTGCCACCAGTGATCCCCGGGGGTGGTCCTACAATGAGCAGTTCTTC.

This clonotype was observed a handful of times. The V gene is TRBV19, the J gene TRBJ2-7; the match to TRBD2 covers 12 bases. Germline V CDR1 and CDR2: LNHDA, SQIVND (reference sequence). V trimming: 3 bases; J trimming: 3 bases; junction bases outside the gene matches: 3. The CDR3 runs 15 residues. CDR3 residues: CASSMGLAGVYEQYF. Written as DNA, the CDR3 is TGTGCCAGTAGTATGGGACTAGCGGGTGTCTACGAGCAGTACTTC.

The J gene is TRBJ2-7, the V gene TRBV4-3; 9 bases align to TRBD2. Germline loops: CDR1 LGHNA, CDR2 YSLEER. V lost 0 bases and J lost 6; bases outside the gene matches: 9. The length of the CDR3 is 16 residues. CDR3 amino acids: CASSQEPLAGPLEQYF. DNA of the CDR3: TGCGCCAGCAGCCAAGAGCCCCTAGCGGGACCGCTCGAGCAGTACTTC.

A few counts support this clonotype. This chain connects TRBV5-1 to TRBJ1-1; D may be TRBD1 (6 bases). CDR3 length: 16 residues. The V end was cut by 0 bases, the J end by 8 bases, with 20 bases between. Germline CDR1 reads SGHRS; CDR2 reads YFSETQ. The CDR3 coding sequence is TGCGCCAGCAGCTTGGTCCCACGGGGGGCCACTGGAGAAGCTTTCTTT. Translating gives CASSLVPRGATGEAFF. The entire variable domain, with the rest obtained from reference TRBV5-1 and TRBJ1-1, is as follows: KAGVTQTPRYLIKTRGQQVTLSCSPISGHRSVSWYQQTPGQGLQFLFEYFSETQRNKGNFPGRFSGRQFSNSRSEMNVSTLELGDSALYLCASSLVPRGATGEAFFGQGTRLTVV.

This clonotype was observed a handful of times. J is TRBJ2-3 and V is TRBV24-1; D ambiguous. Germline V gene lookup returns CDR1 KGHDR and CDR2 SFDVKD. The CDR3 is made up of 15 amino acids. The V and J ends lost 3 bases and 1 base respectively, with 10 bases between them. The CDR3 reads CATSDRGSGTDTQYF. CDR3 DNA: TGTGCCACCAGTGATAGAGGTTCGGGCACAGATACGCAGTATTTT.

The V call is TRBV21-1, the J call TRBJ2-5; TRBD2, the table's D call, was not compared with the DNA. TRBV21-1 is an annotated pseudogene. The CDR3 has 16 residues. This chain's CDR3 is CASSKDLRLLQETQYF. The CDR3 DNA reads TGTGCCAGCAGCAAAGACCTCCGGCTACTACAAGAGACCCAGTACTTC.

Many counts were recorded for this clonotype. V and J are TRBV29-1 and TRBJ2-7; TRBD1 agrees at 9 bases. CDR3 length: 12 residues. From germline, CDR1 is SQVTM and CDR2 ANQGSEA. After removal of 5 bases from V and 2 bases from J, the junction contained 1 base not matched to a gene. Written as DNA, the CDR3 is TGCAGCGTTCGACAGGGGGCCTACGAGCAGTACTTC. It codes for CSVRQGAYEQYF.

In its sample, this clonotype was seen many times. V and J are TRBV5-6 and TRBJ2-7; D possibly corresponds to TRBD2 (5 bases). The germline gives CDR1 SGHDT, CDR2 YYEEEE. There are 14 residues in the CDR3. Trimming shortened V by 2 bases and J by 2 bases, and 11 bases separated the two germline ends. The CDR3 sequence is CASSFPGSPYEQYF. The CDR3 coding sequence is TGTGCCAGCAGCTTCCCGGGATCCCCCTACGAGCAGTACTTC.

The sample holds a few counts of this clonotype. This sequence joins TRBV29-1 and TRBJ1-1; the match to TRBD1 covers 9 bases. V lost 6 bases and J lost 11; bases outside the gene matches: 7. Germline CDR1 is SQVTM and CDR2 is ANQGSEA. The CDR3 covers 11 residues. CDR3 protein: CSVAGTGRAFF. The CDR3 region has the DNA TGCAGCGTCGCAGGGACAGGGAGGGCTTTCTTT. Variable domain in full (rest from reference TRBV29-1 and TRBJ1-1): SAVISQKPSRDICQRGTSLTIQCQVDSQVTMMFWYRQQPGQSLTLIATANQGSEATYESGFVIDKFPISRPNLTFSTLTVSNMSPEDSSIYLCSVAGTGRAFFGQGTRLTVV.

This clonotype has a handful of counts. The gene calls are TRBV6-1 and TRBJ1-1; D is uncertain. V lost 8 bases and J 0 bases, leaving 7 bases between the germline ends. The CDR3 has 12 residues. Germline CDR1 reads MNHNS; CDR2 reads SASEGT. The CDR3 reads CASQRMNTEAFF. DNA of the CDR3: TGTGCCAGCCAACGAATGAACACTGAAGCTTTCTTT.